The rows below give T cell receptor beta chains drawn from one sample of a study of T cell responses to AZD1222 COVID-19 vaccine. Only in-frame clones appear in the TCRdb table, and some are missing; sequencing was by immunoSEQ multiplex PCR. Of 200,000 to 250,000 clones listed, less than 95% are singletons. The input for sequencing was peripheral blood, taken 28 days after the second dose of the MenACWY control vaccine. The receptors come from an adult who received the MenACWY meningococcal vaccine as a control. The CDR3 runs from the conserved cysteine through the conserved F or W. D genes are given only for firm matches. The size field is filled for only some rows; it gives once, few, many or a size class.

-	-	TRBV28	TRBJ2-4	CASKPGITAKNIQYF	TGTGCCAGCAAACCCGGGATTACGGCCAAAAACATTCAGTACTTC
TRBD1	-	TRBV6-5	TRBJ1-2	CATGRTGGADYGYTF	TGTGCCACCGGGCGGACAGGGGGCGCTGACTATGGCTACACCTTC
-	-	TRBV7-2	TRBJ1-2	CASSLQGLGSGYTF	TGTGCCAGCAGCTTACAGGGGCTAGGCTCTGGCTACACCTTC
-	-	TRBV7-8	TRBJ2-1	CASTPGTSYNEQFF	TGTGCCAGTACCCCCGGGACATCGTACAATGAGCAGTTCTTC
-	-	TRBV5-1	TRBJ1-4	CASSPGGLSTNEKLFF	TGCGCCAGCAGCCCCGGGGGGTTATCAACTAATGAAAAACTGTTTTTT
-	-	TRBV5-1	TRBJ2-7	CARWRVYEQYF	TGCGCCAGGTGGAGAGTTTACGAGCAGTACTTC
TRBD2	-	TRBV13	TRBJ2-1	CASSSGGYNEQFF	TGTGCCAGCAGCTCGGGGGGTTACAATGAGCAGTTCTTC
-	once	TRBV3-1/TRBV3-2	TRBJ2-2	CASSQAGAGTGELFF	TGTGCCAGCAGCCAAGCCGGGGCCGGCACCGGGGAGCTGTTTTTT
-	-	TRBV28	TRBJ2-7	CASSFGRGEQYF	TGTGCCAGCAGTTTCGGACGGGGGGAGCAGTACTTC
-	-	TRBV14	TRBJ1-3	CASSQGDSQRDTIYF	TGTGCCAGCAGCCAAGGAGACTCTCAACGGGACACCATATATTTT